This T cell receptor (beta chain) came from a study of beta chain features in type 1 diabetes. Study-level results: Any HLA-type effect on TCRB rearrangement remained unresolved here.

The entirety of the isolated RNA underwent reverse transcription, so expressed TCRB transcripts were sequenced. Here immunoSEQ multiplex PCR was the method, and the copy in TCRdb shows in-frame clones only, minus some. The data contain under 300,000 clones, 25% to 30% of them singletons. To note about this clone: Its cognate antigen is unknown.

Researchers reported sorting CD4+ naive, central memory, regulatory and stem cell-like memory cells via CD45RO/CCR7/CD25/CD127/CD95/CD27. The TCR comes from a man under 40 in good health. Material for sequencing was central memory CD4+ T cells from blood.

For the CDR3, the DNA is TGTGCCAGCAGTTACGGACAGGGGATCGCAGATACGCAGTATTTT. Translation gives CASSYGQGIADTQYF. This chain links TRBV6-5 with TRBJ2-3; TRBD1 matches 9 bases. The germline V gene encodes CDR1 MNHEY and CDR2 SVGAGI. V lost 2 bases, J lost 4 bases, and 4 bases stayed unmatched. CDR3 length: 15 residues.